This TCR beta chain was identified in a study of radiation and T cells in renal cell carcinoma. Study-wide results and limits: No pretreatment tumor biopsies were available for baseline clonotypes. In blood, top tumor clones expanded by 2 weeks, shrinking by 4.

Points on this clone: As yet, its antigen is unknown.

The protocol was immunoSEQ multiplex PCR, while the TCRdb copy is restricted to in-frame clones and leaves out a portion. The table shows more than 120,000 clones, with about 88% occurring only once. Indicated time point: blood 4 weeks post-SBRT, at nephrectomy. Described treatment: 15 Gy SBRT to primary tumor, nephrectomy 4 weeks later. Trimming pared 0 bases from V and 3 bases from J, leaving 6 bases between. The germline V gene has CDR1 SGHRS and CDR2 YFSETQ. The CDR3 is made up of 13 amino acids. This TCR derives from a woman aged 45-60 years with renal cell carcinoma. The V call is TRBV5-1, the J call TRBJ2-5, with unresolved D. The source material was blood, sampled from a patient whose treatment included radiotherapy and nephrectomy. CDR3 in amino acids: CASSLVREETQYF. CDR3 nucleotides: TGCGCCAGCAGCTTGGTTAGGGAAGAGACCCAGTACTTC.